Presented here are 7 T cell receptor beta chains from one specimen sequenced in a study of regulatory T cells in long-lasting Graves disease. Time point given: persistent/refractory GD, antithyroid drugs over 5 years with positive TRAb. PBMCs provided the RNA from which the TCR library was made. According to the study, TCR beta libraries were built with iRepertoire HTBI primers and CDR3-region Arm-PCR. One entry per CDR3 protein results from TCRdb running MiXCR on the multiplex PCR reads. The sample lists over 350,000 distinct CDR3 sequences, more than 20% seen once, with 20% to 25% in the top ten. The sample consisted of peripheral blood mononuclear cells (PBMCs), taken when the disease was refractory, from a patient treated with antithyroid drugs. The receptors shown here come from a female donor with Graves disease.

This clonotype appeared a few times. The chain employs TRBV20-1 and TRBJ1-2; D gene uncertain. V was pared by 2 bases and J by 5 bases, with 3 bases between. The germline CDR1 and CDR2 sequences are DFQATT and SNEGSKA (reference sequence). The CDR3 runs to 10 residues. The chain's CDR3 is CSARRYGYTF. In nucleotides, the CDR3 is TGCAGTGCTAGAAGGTATGGCTACACCTTC.

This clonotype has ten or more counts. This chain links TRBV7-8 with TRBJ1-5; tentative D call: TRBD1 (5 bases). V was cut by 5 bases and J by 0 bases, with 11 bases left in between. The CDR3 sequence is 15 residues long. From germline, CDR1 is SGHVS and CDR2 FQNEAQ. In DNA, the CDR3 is TGTGCCAGCAGCCCTCAGGGCAATAGCAATCAGCCCCAGCATTTT. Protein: CASSPQGNSNQPQHF.

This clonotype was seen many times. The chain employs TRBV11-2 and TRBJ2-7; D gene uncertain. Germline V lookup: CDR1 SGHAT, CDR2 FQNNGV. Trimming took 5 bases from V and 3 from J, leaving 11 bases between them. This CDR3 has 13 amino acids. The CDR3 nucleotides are TGTGCCAGCAGCCCCCCAATGGGCTACGAGCAGTACTTC. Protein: CASSPPMGYEQYF.

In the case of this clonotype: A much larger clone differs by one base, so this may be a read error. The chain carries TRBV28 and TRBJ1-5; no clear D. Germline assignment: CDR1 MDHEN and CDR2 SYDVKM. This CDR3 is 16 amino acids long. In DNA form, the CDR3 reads TGTGCCAGCAGTACGACGGGCGATTATAGCAATCGGCCCCAGCATTTT. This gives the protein CASSTTGDYSNRPQHF.

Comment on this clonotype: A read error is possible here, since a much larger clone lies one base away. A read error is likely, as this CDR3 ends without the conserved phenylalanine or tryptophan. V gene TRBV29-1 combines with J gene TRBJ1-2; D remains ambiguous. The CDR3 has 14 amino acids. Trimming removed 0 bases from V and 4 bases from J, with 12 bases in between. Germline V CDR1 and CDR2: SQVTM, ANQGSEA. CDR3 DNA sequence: TGCAGCGTTGAAGATCTTAACGGGTTCTATGGCTACACCCTC. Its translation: CSVEDLNGFYGYTL.

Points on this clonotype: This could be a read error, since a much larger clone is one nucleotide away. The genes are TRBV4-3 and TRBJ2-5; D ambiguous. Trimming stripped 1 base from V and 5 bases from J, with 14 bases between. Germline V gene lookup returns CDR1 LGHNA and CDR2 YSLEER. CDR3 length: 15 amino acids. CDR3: CASSQGRVLAETQYF. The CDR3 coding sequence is TGCGCCAGCAGCCAAGGACGAGTGTTGGCGGAGACCCAGTACTTC.

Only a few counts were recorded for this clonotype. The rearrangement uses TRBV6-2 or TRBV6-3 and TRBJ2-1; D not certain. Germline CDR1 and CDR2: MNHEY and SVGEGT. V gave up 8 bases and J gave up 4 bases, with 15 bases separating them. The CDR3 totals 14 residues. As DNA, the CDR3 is TGTGCCAGCGGGATAGCAGAATCTTACAATGAGCAGTTCTTC. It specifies CASGIAESYNEQFF.